This TCR beta chain stems from a study of blood T cell repertoires in COVID-19. About the research overall: Samples representing acute and convalescent COVID-19 were sourced from the United States, Italy and Spain. The analysed material was cDNA or gDNA that came from T cells, B-cell-depleted T cells, or PBMCs.

V gave up 0 bases and J gave up 4 bases; unmatched junction bases: 6. The CDR3 length is 16 residues. The germline CDR1 and CDR2 sequences are MNHEY and SVGEGT. As handled by the study authors: Reference gene primer amplification gave estimated nucleated cell counts. Only in-frame clones appear in the TCRdb table, and some are missing; sequencing was by immunoSEQ multiplex PCR. V and J calls plus clone size are reproduced from that table; the DNA served to infer D and trimming. This table holds roughly 240,000 clones, 80% to 90% found once. The sequenced sample was peripheral blood. This clonotype originated in a woman between 65 and 79 years old with acute or convalescent COVID-19. V usage is TRBV6-2 or TRBV6-3 and J usage is TRBJ1-3, with 7 nucleotides matching TRBD1. The CDR3 coding sequence is TGTGCCAGCAGTTACTCGAGGAGGGGGCTCGGAAACACCATATATTTT. This sequence encodes CASSYSRRGLGNTIYF.